This T cell receptor beta chain is from a study of blood T cell repertoires in COVID-19. As for the study in general: COVID-19 samples collected from the United States, Italy and Spain covered acute and convalescent phases.

Per the original data handling: How many nucleated cells were present was estimated from reference gene primer amplification. Only in-frame clones appear in the TCRdb table, and some are missing; sequencing was by immunoSEQ multiplex PCR. That table furnishes V, J and clone size, whereas the DNA furnished D and trimming. The sample includes approximately 70,000 clones, around 81% of them seen just once. CDR3 length: 15 amino acids. The V and J ends lost 4 bases and 8 bases, in that order; junction bases with no gene match: 7. Germline lookup yields CDR1 KGHDR and CDR2 SFDVKD. This sequence joins TRBV24-1 and TRBJ2-1, with 10 nucleotides matching TRBD1. The sample comprised peripheral blood. The TCR sequence derives from a woman aged 55-69 years with acute or convalescent COVID-19. The CDR3 coding sequence is TGTGCCACCAGTGACCCGGGACAGGGGTTCGATGAGCAGTTCTTC. It translates to CATSDPGQGFDEQFF.